A single sample gave rise to the 31 T cell receptor beta chains below, sequenced in a study of PD-L1 blockade in urothelial cancer. Profiling relied on immunoSEQ multiplex PCR, and the TCRdb table lists in-frame clones only, not all of them. The profile covers tens of thousands of clones, with approximately 87% appearing a single time and less than 4% taken by the ten largest. Sequencing used PBMCs, obtained around atezolizumab (anti-PD-L1) treatment. These receptors were obtained from a man aged 45-60 years with urothelial cancer.

The chain combines TRBV4-2 with TRBJ2-1, with 7 positions matching TRBD1. Germline V gene sequence: CDR1 LGHNA, CDR2 YNFKEQ. Losses at the gene ends were 1 base for V and 4 bases for J; bases not matched to a gene: 7. This CDR3 has 16 amino acids. CDR3 region: CASSQGGTVVYNEQFF. For the CDR3, the DNA is TGTGCCAGCAGCCAAGGGGGGACAGTGGTGTACAATGAGCAGTTCTTC.

The V gene is TRBV5-1, the J gene TRBJ2-3; no clear D gene. Germline V gene sequence: CDR1 SGHRS, CDR2 YFSETQ. V dropped 1 base and J dropped 0 bases, with 12 bases sitting between them. The CDR3 sequence is 16 residues long. The CDR3 loop reads CASSLFSGSSTDTQYF. As DNA, the CDR3 is TGCGCCAGCAGCTTGTTTTCAGGAAGTAGCACAGATACGCAGTATTTT.

This chain links TRBV28 with TRBJ2-5; the match to TRBD2 covers 13 bases. The V gene's germline CDR1 is MDHEN and CDR2 SYDVKM. J lost 4 bases, V lost 8 bases, and 7 bases had no gene match. The CDR3 spans 15 residues. The CDR3 region is CASVTGTSGIETQYF. As DNA, the CDR3 is TGTGCCAGCGTTACCGGGACTAGCGGGATAGAGACCCAGTACTTC.

In its sample, this clone was seen once. The DNA for the CDR3 is TGTGCCAGCTCACCATCCACGGGGGAAAACAATCAGCCCCAGCATTTT. It yields the protein CASSPSTGENNQPQHF. V usage is TRBV18 and J usage is TRBJ1-5; TRBD1 might be the D (5 bases). CDR1 is KGHSH and CDR2 is LQKENI in the germline V gene. The V gene lost 2 bases and the J gene lost 3 bases, with 14 bases spanning the gap. This CDR3 has 16 amino acids.

J is TRBJ2-2 and V is TRBV29-1, with TRBD1 matching 8 bases. Germline V gene sequence: CDR1 SQVTM, CDR2 ANQGSEA. The J segment lost 0 bases and the V segment lost 6 bases, leaving 3 bases of the junction unmatched. The CDR3 contains 14 residues. CDR3 loop: CSVEDRANTGELFF. The CDR3 DNA follows: TGCAGCGTGGAGGACAGGGCGAACACCGGGGAGCTGTTTTTT.

The chain joins TRBV6-1 to TRBJ1-6; D is uncertain. The V gene lost 6 bases and the J gene lost 4 bases, with 7 bases spanning the gap. The CDR3 consists of 13 residues. Germline CDR1 and CDR2: MNHNS and SASEGT. This CDR3 reads CASRTLYNSPLHF. The CDR3 nucleotides read TGTGCCAGCAGAACACTATATAATTCACCCCTCCACTTT.

This chain uses TRBV7-8 with TRBJ1-6; 9 nucleotides line up with TRBD1. CDR3 length: 16 residues. Trimming took 5 bases from V and 7 from J; bases not matched to a gene: 9. CDR1 and CDR2 from the germline V gene are SGHVS and FQNEAQ. This CDR3 is CASSPSQGAGNSPLHF. Here the CDR3 DNA reads TGTGCCAGCAGCCCATCACAGGGGGCGGGAAATTCACCCCTCCACTTT.

The chain combines TRBV5-4 with TRBJ2-7; maybe TRBD1 (6 bases). The V gene lost 4 bases and the J gene lost 3 bases, with 17 bases spanning the gap. Looked up from germline, CDR1 is SGHNT and CDR2 is YYREEE (reference sequence). The CDR3 is 15 amino acids. Here the CDR3 DNA reads TGTGCCAGCAGCCTCTCCGGGACACCGAACTACGAGCAGTACTTC. Translation: CASSLSGTPNYEQYF.

This chain uses TRBV6-4 with TRBJ2-2; TRBD2 matches 8 bases. There are 14 residues in the CDR3. Losses at the gene ends were 4 bases for V and 4 bases for J; bases not matched to a gene: 2. Germline CDR1 reads MRHNA; CDR2 reads SNTAGT. Here the CDR3 reads CASSAGGGTGELFF. The CDR3 DNA follows: TGTGCCAGCAGTGCCGGGGGGGGCACCGGGGAGCTGTTTTTT.

This chain joins TRBV7-6 and TRBJ1-1, with D maybe TRBD1 (5 bases). With 2 bases removed from V and 0 bases from J, the gap between germline ends came to 10 bases. Germline CDR1 is SGHVS and CDR2 is FNYEAQ. The CDR3 runs 15 residues. The CDR3 coding sequence is TGTGCCAGCAGCTTAATCACAGGCATGAACACTGAAGCTTTCTTT. Its translation: CASSLITGMNTEAFF.

This chain connects TRBV30 to TRBJ2-5; D uncertain. V was cut by 2 bases and J by 4 bases, with 5 bases left in between. Germline CDR1 and CDR2: GTSNPN and SVGIG (reference sequence). CDR3 size: 11 residues. The CDR3 here is CAWSSGETQYF. The CDR3 DNA follows: TGTGCCTGGAGTTCGGGAGAGACCCAGTACTTC. Full variable domain (rest looked up from reference TRBV30 and TRBJ2-5): SQTIHQWPATLVQPVGSPLSLECTVEGTSNPNLYWYRQAAGRGLQLLFYSVGIGQISSEVPQNLSASRPQDRQFILSSKKLLLSDSGFYLCAWSSGETQYFGPGTRLLVL.

V and J are TRBV9 and TRBJ2-3; D is perhaps TRBD1 (5 bases). Looked up from germline, CDR1 is SGDLS and CDR2 is YYNGEE. The V and J ends lost 3 bases and 1 base respectively, with 12 bases between them. The CDR3 is 15 residues long. The CDR3 DNA sequence: TGTGCCAGCAGCGGTGGTGGGGCCGGCACAGATACGCAGTATTTT. It translates to CASSGGGAGTDTQYF.

The gene calls are TRBV11-2 and TRBJ2-5, with 9 bases identical to TRBD1. V was pared by 6 bases and J by 1 base, with 6 bases of the junction left unmatched. Per germline, CDR1 SGHAT and CDR2 FQNNGV. This CDR3 comprises 15 residues. In DNA, the CDR3 is TGTGCCAGCAGGCGGCCGGGACAGGGCCAAGAGACCCAGTACTTC. It specifies CASRRPGQGQETQYF. The whole variable domain, filled in from reference TRBV11-2 and TRBJ2-5, reads EAGVAQSPRYKIIEKRQSVAFWCNPISGHATLYWYQQILGQGPKLLIQFQNNGVVDDSQLPKDRFSAERLKGVDSTLKIQPAKLEDSAVYLCASRRPGQGQETQYFGPGTRLLVL.

The V call is TRBV28, the J call TRBJ1-1, with D possibly TRBD1 on 6 matching bases. The germline V gene encodes CDR1 MDHEN and CDR2 SYDVKM. Trimming pared 6 bases from V and 8 bases from J, leaving 16 bases between. This CDR3 is built from 13 residues. CDR3 coding DNA: TGTGCCAGCAGCCTATTCCGGACAGAAGAAGCTTTCTTT. Translating it yields CASSLFRTEEAFF.

This rearrangement joins TRBV6-5 to TRBJ1-2; D might be TRBD1 (6 bases). This CDR3 has 15 amino acids. The germline V gene has CDR1 MNHEY and CDR2 SVGAGI. Trimming took 0 bases from V and 7 from J, leaving 15 bases between them. The CDR3 coding sequence is TGTGCCAGCAGTTACTCGAAACAGGGCGCTGGTGGCTACACCTTC. Amino acid sequence: CASSYSKQGAGGYTF.

The V gene is TRBV12-5, the J gene TRBJ1-1; D is undetermined. V dropped 2 bases and J dropped 0 bases, with 10 bases sitting between them. The CDR3 covers 15 residues. Germline V CDR1 and CDR2: LGHNT, FRNRAP. The CDR3 DNA sequence: TGTGCTAGTGGTTTGTGCAGGCCAGTGAACACTGAAGCTTTCTTT. Its protein product is CASGLCRPVNTEAFF.

The rearrangement joins TRBV6-6 to TRBJ1-4; TRBD1 agrees at 7 bases. Unmatched junction bases numbered 5, after V lost 2 bases and J lost 17 bases. The CDR3 contains 11 residues. Germline CDR1 reads MNHNY; CDR2 reads SVGAGI (reference sequence). The CDR3 DNA follows: TGTGCCAGCAGTTACCCGGGACAGTTCTTTTTT. This encodes CASSYPGQFFF.

The CDR3 loop is CASSPGQGVGYEQYF. The CDR3 DNA is TGTGCCAGCAGTCCCGGACAGGGGGTGGGCTACGAGCAGTACTTC. The chain couples TRBV6-6 to TRBJ2-7, with 10 bases fitting TRBD1. The CDR3 is made up of 15 amino acids. V was clipped by 5 bases and J by 3 bases; unmatched bases: 7. CDR1 MNHNY and CDR2 SVGAGI come from the germline V gene (reference sequence).

The gene calls are TRBV5-6 and TRBJ2-5; a possible D gene is TRBD2 (5 bases). The CDR3 length is 13 residues. Trimming took 1 base from V and 4 from J, leaving 8 bases between them. Germline values: CDR1 SGHDT, CDR2 YYEEEE. CDR3 coding DNA: TGTGCCAGCAGCTTGAAGGCGGGAGAGACCCAGTACTTC. It encodes CASSLKAGETQYF. The entire variable domain, with the rest obtained from reference TRBV5-6 and TRBJ2-5, is as follows: DAGVTQSPTHLIKTRGQQVTLRCSPKSGHDTVSWYQQALGQGPQFIFQYYEEEERQRGNFPDRFSGHQFPNYSSELNVNALLLGDSALYLCASSLKAGETQYFGPGTRLLVL.

The rearrangement links TRBV5-1 to TRBJ2-3, with 9 nucleotides matching TRBD1. The CDR3 extends over 15 amino acids. Unmatched junction bases numbered 5, after V lost 2 bases and J lost 4 bases. CDR1 and CDR2 (germline): SGHRS, YFSETQ. This CDR3 reads CASSFGTGSSDTQYF. The CDR3, as DNA: TGCGCCAGCAGCTTCGGGACAGGGTCATCAGATACGCAGTATTTT.

V and J are TRBV29-1 and TRBJ1-2; the match to TRBD1 covers 8 bases. The CDR3 covers 13 residues. CDR1 and CDR2 from the germline V gene are SQVTM and ANQGSEA. J was trimmed by 8 bases and V by 6 bases; bases with no gene match: 11. Written as DNA, the CDR3 is TGCAGCGTCGCTTTGGACAGGGTATACGGCTACACCTTC. Translating it yields CSVALDRVYGYTF.

As regards this clone: Within the sample, other DNA sequences also encode this same CDR3. The chain has TRBV7-9 and TRBJ1-5, with D unresolved. The germline V and J ends were trimmed by 2 bases and 8 bases, with 10 bases remaining between them. Germline lookup yields CDR1 SEHNR and CDR2 FQNEAQ (reference sequence). The CDR3 totals 13 residues. The CDR3: CASSLRGPEPQHF. The CDR3 DNA reads TGTGCCAGCAGCTTACGGGGTCCGGAGCCCCAGCATTTT.

The count of this clone is one. This sequence joins TRBV7-2 and TRBJ1-2; D is perhaps TRBD1 (5 bases). The CDR3 loop spans 13 amino acids. The V and J ends lost 1 base and 8 bases respectively, with 11 bases between them. The V gene's germline CDR1 is SGHTA and CDR2 FQGNSA. The CDR3 bases are TGTGCCAGCAGCTTAGACAGGACACGAGGCTACACCTTC. Protein sequence: CASSLDRTRGYTF.

The J gene is TRBJ2-6, the V gene TRBV11-3; a possible D gene is TRBD1 (6 bases). V shed 4 bases and J shed 0 bases, with 19 bases lying between them. Germline CDR1 SGHNT, CDR2 YENEEA. The CDR3 consists of 19 residues. The CDR3 loop reads CASSSTGIGGDSGANVLTF. The CDR3, as DNA: TGTGCCAGCAGCTCCACCGGGATAGGGGGAGACTCTGGGGCCAACGTCCTGACTTTC. Variable domain in full (rest from reference TRBV11-3 and TRBJ2-6): EAGVVQSPRYKIIEKKQPVAFWCNPISGHNTLYWYLQNLGQGPELLIRYENEEAVDDSQLPKDRFSAERLKGVDSTLKIQPAELGDSAVYLCASSSTGIGGDSGANVLTFGAGSRLTVL.

The CDR3 DNA follows: TGTGCCAGCAGTTTACCCCCGCGAGCGGGAGTTCAAGAGACCCAGTACTTC. This gives the protein CASSLPPRAGVQETQYF. This chain joins TRBV27 and TRBJ2-5; 8 bases match TRBD2. CDR3 length equals 17 residues. In germline, CDR1 is MNHEY, CDR2 SMNVEV (reference sequence). Losses at the gene ends were 2 bases for V and 2 bases for J; bases not matched to a gene: 10.

Only a few counts were recorded for this clone. The V and J genes are TRBV10-3 and TRBJ2-7; 7 bases agree with TRBD2. The CDR3 loop spans 16 amino acids. Germline V gene lookup returns CDR1 ENHRY and CDR2 SYGVKD. Germline trimming cut 3 bases from V and 2 bases from J; bases unmatched to any gene: 10. The CDR3 nucleotides read TGTGCCATCAGTGACGCGCCGTTTGGGGGGGCCTACGAGCAGTACTTC. It specifies CAISDAPFGGAYEQYF.

The chain is built from TRBV19 and TRBJ1-6; TRBD1 aligns across 11 bases. Looked up from germline, CDR1 is LNHDA and CDR2 is SQIVND (reference sequence). V lost 5 bases and J lost 6; bases outside the gene matches: 9. The CDR3 has 17 amino acids. The CDR3, as DNA: TGTGCCAGTAGTTCCGGGACAGGGGGTAACCTTAATTCACCCCTCCACTTT. Translation: CASSSGTGGNLNSPLHF.

Comments on this clone: It is unclear where the CDR3 begins or ends on the DNA, so no DNA is shown, and the CDR3 is as TCRdb lists it. This chain links TRBV5-6 with TRBJ1-1; the D call in the table, TRBD1, was not verified against the DNA. Germline CDR1 and CDR2: SGHDT and YYEEEE. Termini included, the CDR3 measures 17 amino acids. CDR3: CASSSFGRQGGTLKLSF.

This chain links TRBV5-6 with TRBJ2-5; TRBD2 might be the D (5 bases). Deletions cut 4 bases from V and 4 bases from J, with 23 bases between. Germline CDR1 reads SGHDT; CDR2 reads YYEEEE. The length of the CDR3 is 17 residues. The CDR3 loop is CASSLDPSSRWGETQYF. Written as DNA, the CDR3 is TGTGCCAGCAGCCTGGACCCCTCTAGCAGGTGGGGAGAGACCCAGTACTTC.

The chain links TRBV6-5 to TRBJ2-7, with D tentatively TRBD2 (5 bases). CDR1 and CDR2 (germline): MNHEY, SVGAGI. The CDR3 contains 12 residues. V was clipped by 2 bases and J by 8 bases, with 10 bases between them. The CDR3 sequence is CASSYRAGQQYF. The CDR3 region has the DNA TGTGCCAGCAGTTACCGGGCGGGCCAGCAGTACTTC.

The chain employs TRBV6-5 and TRBJ2-3, with TRBD2 matching 7 bases. Germline CDR1 and CDR2: MNHEY and SVGAGI. This CDR3 spans 14 amino acids. J was trimmed by 3 bases and V by 4 bases; bases with no gene match: 4. CDR3 nucleotides: TGTGCCAGCAGTTTTGGACTAGGGACAGATACGCAGTATTTT. It is translated as CASSFGLGTDTQYF.